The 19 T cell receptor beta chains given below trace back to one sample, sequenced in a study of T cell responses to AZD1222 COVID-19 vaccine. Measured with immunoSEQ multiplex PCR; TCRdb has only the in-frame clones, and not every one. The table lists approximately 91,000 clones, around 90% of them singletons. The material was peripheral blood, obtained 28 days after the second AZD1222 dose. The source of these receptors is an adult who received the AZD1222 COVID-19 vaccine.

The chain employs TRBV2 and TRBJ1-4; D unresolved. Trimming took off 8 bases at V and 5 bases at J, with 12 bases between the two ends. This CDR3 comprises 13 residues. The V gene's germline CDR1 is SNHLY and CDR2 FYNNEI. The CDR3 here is CASRGRANEKLFF. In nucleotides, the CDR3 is TGTGCCAGCCGGGGTCGGGCCAATGAAAAACTGTTTTTT.

CDR3 sequence reads: CASSYTPKRGEQFF. The DNA of the CDR3 is TGTGCCAGCAGTTACACACCTAAGCGGGGTGAGCAGTTCTTC. This chain uses TRBV6-5 with TRBJ2-1; TRBD2 matches 7 bases. CDR3 length: 14 amino acids. V shed 2 bases, J shed 9 bases, and the junction held 7 bases outside the gene matches. The germline V gene encodes CDR1 MNHEY and CDR2 SVGAGI.

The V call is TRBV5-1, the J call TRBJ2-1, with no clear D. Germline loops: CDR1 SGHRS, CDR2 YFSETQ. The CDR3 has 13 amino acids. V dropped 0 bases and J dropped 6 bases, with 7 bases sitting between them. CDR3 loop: CASSLGGINEQFF. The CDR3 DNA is TGCGCCAGCAGCTTGGGGGGTATCAATGAGCAGTTCTTC.

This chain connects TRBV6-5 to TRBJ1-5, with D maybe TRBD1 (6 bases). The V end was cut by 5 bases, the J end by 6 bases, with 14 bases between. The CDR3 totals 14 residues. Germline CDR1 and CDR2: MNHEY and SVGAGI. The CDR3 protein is CASSHTGNGQPQHF. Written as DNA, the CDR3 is TGTGCCAGCAGTCATACAGGGAACGGTCAGCCCCAGCATTTT.

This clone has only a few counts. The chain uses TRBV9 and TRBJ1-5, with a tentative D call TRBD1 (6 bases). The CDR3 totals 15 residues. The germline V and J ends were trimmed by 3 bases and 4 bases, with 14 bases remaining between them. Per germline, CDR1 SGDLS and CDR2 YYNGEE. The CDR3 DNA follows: TGTGCCAGCAGCGCAACAGGGAGTGGTAATCAGCCCCAGCATTTT. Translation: CASSATGSGNQPQHF. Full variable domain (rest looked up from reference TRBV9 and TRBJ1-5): DSGVTQTPKHLITATGQRVTLRCSPRSGDLSVYWYQQSLDQGLQFLIQYYNGEERAKGNILERFSAQQFPDLHSELNLSSLELGDSALYFCASSATGSGNQPQHFGDGTRLSIL.

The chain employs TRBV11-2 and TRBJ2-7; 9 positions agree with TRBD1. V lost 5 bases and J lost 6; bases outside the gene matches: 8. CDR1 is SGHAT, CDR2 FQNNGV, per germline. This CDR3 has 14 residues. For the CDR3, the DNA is TGTGCCAGCAGCCCCGGGACAGGGTTCGGCGAGCAGTACTTC. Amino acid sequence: CASSPGTGFGEQYF.

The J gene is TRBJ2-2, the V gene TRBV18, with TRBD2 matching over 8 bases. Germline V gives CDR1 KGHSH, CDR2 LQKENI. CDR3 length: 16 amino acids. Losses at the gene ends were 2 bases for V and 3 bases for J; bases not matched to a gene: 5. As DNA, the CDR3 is TGTGCCAGCTCACCAACGACGCGGGGGGACACCGGGGAGCTGTTTTTT. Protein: CASSPTTRGDTGELFF.

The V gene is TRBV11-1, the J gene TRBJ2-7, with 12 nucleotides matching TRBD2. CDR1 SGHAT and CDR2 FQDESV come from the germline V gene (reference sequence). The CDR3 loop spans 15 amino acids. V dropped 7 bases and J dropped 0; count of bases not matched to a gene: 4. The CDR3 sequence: CASTPGLAGSYEQYF. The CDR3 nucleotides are TGTGCCAGCACCCCGGGACTAGCGGGCTCCTACGAGCAGTACTTC.

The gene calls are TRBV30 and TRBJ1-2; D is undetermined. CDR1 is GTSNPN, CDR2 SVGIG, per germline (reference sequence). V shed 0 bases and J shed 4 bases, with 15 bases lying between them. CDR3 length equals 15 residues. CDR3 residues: CAWSVPGLPLYGYTF. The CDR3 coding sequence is TGTGCCTGGAGTGTACCCGGACTGCCTCTCTATGGCTACACCTTC.

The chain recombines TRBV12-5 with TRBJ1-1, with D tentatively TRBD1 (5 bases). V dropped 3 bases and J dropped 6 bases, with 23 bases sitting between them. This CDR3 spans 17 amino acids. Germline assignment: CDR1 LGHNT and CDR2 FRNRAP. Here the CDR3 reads CASGFGTLGGARPEAFF. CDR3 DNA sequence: TGTGCTAGTGGTTTCGGGACTCTCGGAGGGGCTCGCCCTGAAGCTTTCTTT.

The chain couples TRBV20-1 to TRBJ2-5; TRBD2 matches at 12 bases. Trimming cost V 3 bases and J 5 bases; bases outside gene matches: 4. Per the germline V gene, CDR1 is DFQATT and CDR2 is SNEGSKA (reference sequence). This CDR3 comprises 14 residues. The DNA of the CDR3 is TGCAGTGCTAGTGCCGGGACTAGCGGGGAGACCCAGTACTTC. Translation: CSASAGTSGETQYF.

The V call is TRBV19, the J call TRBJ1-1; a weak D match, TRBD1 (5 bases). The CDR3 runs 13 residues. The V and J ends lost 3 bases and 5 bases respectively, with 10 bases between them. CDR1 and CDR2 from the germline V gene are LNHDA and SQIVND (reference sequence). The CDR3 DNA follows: TGTGCCAGTAGTATCTGGACAAGGACTGAAGCTTTCTTT. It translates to CASSIWTRTEAFF.

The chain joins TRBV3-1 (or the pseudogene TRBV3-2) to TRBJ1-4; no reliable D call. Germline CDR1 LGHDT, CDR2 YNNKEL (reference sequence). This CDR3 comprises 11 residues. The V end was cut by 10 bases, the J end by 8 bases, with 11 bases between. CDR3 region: CATKGDEKLFF. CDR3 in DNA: TGTGCCACCAAAGGAGACGAAAAACTGTTTTTT.

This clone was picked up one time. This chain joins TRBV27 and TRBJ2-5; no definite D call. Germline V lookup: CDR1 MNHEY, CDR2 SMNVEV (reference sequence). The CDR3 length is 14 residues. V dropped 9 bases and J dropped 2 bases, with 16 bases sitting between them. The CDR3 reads CARVQWSSQETQYF. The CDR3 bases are TGTGCCAGAGTTCAGTGGTCTAGTCAAGAGACCCAGTACTTC.

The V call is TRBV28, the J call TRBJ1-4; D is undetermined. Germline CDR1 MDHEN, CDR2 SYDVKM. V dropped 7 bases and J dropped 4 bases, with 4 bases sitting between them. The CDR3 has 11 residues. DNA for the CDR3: TGTGCCAGCAACAGTAATGAAAAACTGTTTTTT. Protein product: CASNSNEKLFF.

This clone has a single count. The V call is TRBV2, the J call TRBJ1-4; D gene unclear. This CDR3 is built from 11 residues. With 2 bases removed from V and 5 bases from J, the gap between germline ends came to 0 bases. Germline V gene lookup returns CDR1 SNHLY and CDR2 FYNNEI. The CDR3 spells CASSENEKLFF. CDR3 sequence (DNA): TGTGCCAGCAGTGAAAATGAAAAACTGTTTTTT.

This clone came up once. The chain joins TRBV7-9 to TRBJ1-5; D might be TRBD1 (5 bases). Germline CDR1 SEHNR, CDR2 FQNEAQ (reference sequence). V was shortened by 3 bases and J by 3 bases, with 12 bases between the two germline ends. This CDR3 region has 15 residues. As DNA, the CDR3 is TGTGCCAGCAGCTTGGGCCAGGGCTTCAATCAGCCCCAGCATTTT. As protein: CASSLGQGFNQPQHF. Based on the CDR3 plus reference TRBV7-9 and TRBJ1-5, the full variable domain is DTGVSQNPRHKITKRGQNVTFRCDPISEHNRLYWYRQTLGQGPEFLTYFQNEAQLEKSRLLSDRFSAERPKGSFSTLEIQRTEQGDSAMYLCASSLGQGFNQPQHFGDGTRLSIL.

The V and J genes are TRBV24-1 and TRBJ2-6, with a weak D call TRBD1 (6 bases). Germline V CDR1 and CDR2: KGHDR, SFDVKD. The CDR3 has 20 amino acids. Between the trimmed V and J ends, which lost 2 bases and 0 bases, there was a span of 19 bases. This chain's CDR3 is CATSDSTQGTPYSGANVLTF. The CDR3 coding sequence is TGTGCCACCAGTGATTCAACACAGGGAACACCCTACTCTGGGGCCAACGTCCTGACTTTC.

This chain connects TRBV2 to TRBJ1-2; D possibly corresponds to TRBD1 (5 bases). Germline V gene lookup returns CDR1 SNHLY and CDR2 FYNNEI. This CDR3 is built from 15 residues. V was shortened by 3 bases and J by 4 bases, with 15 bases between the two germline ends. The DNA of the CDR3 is TGTGCCAGCAGTGATAAGGGGAAAACGTTCTATGGCTACACCTTC. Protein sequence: CASSDKGKTFYGYTF.